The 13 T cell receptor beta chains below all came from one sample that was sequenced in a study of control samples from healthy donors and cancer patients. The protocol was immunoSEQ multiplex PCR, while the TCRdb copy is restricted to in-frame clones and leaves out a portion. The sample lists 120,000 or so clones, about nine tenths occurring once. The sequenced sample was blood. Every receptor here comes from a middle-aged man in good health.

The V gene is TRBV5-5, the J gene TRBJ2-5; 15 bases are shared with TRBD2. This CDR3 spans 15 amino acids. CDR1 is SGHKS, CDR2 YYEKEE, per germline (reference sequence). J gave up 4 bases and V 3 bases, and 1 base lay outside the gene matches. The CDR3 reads CASSWTSGGAETQYF. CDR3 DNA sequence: TGTGCCAGCAGCTGGACTAGCGGGGGGGCAGAGACCCAGTACTTC. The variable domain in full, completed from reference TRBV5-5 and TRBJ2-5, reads DAGVTQSPTHLIKTRGQQVTLRCSPISGHKSVSWYQQVLGQGPQFIFQYYEKEERGRGNFPDRFSARQFPNYSSELNVNALLLGDSALYLCASSWTSGGAETQYFGPGTRLLVL.

The CDR3 DNA reads as TGTGCCAGCAGCTTAGGGGCTCAGATGAACACTGAAGCTTTCTTT. It yields the protein CASSLGAQMNTEAFF. The V gene is TRBV11-3, the J gene TRBJ1-1; D is unclear. Germline V gives CDR1 SGHNT, CDR2 YENEEA. V was pared by 1 base and J by 0 bases, with 9 bases between. CDR3 length equals 15 residues.

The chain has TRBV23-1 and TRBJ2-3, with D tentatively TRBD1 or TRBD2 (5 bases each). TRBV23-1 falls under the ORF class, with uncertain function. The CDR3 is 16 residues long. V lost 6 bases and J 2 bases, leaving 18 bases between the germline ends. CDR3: CASSPGRRIFTDTQYF. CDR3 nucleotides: TGCGCCAGCAGCCCGGGACGGAGAATTTTCACAGATACGCAGTATTTT.

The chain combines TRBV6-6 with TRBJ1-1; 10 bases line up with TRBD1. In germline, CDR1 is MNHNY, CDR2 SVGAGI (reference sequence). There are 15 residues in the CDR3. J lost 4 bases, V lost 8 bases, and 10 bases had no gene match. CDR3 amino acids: CASRPRQGAVTEAFF. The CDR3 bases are TGTGCCAGCCGGCCCCGACAGGGGGCGGTCACTGAAGCTTTCTTT.

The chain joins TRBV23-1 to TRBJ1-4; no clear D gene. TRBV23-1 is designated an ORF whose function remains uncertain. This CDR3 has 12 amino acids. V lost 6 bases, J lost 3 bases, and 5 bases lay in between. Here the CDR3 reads CASRPPNEKLFF. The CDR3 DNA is TGCGCCAGCAGGCCCCCTAATGAAAAACTGTTTTTT.

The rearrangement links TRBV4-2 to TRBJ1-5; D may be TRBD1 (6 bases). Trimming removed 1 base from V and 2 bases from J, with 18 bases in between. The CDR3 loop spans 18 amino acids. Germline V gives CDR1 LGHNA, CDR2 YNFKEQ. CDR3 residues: CASSQAKGGNVRNQPQHF. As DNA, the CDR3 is TGTGCCAGCAGCCAAGCAAAGGGGGGGAATGTGCGCAATCAGCCCCAGCATTTT.

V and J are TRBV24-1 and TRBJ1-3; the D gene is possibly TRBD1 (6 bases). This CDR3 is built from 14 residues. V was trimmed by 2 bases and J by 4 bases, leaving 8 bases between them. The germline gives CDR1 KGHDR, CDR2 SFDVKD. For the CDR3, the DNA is TGTGCCACCAGTGATTCAGGGGTCGGAAACACCATATATTTT. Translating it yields CATSDSGVGNTIYF.

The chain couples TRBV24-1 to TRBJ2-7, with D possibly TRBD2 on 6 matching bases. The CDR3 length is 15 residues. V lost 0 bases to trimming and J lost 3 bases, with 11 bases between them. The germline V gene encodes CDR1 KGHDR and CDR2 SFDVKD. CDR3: CATSDLKEGRYEQYF. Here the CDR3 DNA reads TGTGCCACCAGTGATTTGAAGGAGGGTCGCTACGAGCAGTACTTC.

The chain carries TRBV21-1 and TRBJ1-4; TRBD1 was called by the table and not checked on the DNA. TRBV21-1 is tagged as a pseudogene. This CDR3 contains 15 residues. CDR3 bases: TGTGCCAGCAGCAGAATAGGGACAGGGGGCGAAAAACTGTTTTTT. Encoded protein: CASSRIGTGGEKLFF.

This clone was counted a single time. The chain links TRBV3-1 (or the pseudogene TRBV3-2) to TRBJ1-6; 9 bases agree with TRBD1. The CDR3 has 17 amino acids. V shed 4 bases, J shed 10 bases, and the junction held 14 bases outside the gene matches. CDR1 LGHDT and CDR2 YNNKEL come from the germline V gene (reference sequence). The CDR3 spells CASSPARPGQGWSPLHF. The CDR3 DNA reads TGTGCCAGCAGCCCGGCACGCCCGGGACAGGGTTGGTCACCCCTCCACTTT.

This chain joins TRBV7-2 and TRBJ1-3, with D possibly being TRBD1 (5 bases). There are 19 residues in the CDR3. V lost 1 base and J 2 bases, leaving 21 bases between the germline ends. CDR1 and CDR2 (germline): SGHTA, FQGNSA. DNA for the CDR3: TGTGCCAGCAGCTTAGGGACATGGGACGCCGGCGGGCCTGGAAACACCATATATTTT. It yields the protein CASSLGTWDAGGPGNTIYF.

For the CDR3, the DNA is TGTGCCAGCAGTGACGGACCGGGGGTCGGTTACGAGCAGTACTTC. It encodes CASSDGPGVGYEQYF. This chain links TRBV25-1 with TRBJ2-7; D may be TRBD2 (6 bases). The V gene lost 3 bases and the J gene lost 4 bases, with 16 bases spanning the gap. The CDR3 runs to 15 residues. Germline V CDR1 and CDR2: MGHDK, SYGVNS.

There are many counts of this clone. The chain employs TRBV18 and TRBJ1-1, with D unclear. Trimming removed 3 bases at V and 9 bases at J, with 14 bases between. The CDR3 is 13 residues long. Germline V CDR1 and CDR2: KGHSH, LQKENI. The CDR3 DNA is TGTGCCAGCTCACCTGGCACGCAGACGAAAGCTTTCTTT. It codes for CASSPGTQTKAFF.